This T cell receptor (beta chain) was recorded in a study of blood T cell repertoires in COVID-19. Study information: Samples came from the United States, Italy and Spain, spanning acute and convalescent COVID-19. Sample material is recorded as cDNA or gDNA derived from T cells, B-cell-depleted T cells, or PBMCs.

Cohorts were assigned according to the clinical history that participants reported. V lost 3 bases, J lost 0 bases, and 15 bases stayed unmatched. The CDR3 is 19 amino acids. Germline CDR1 and CDR2: KGHSH and LQKENI. The authors' processing: Amplification from reference gene primers served as the basis for estimated nucleated cell counts. Method: immunoSEQ multiplex PCR; TCRdb's copy keeps in-frame clones and lacks some. V and J calls and clone size are those listed in that table; D and trimming were worked out from the DNA. The repertoire holds about 440,000 clones, with around 90% as singletons. The source of this sequence is a man aged 18 to 29 who had recovered from COVID-19. The rearrangement uses TRBV18 and TRBJ1-1; 8 bases line up with TRBD1. The material sequenced was PBMCs or T cells enriched from blood (not recorded which). The CDR3 loop reads CASSPTRNRGFIMNTEAFF. Written as DNA, the CDR3 is TGTGCCAGCTCACCGACCAGGAACAGGGGGTTTATCATGAACACTGAAGCTTTCTTT.